The text below deals with one T cell receptor beta chain. Its antigen is not known. The data originate from a study of OX40 agonist ivuxolimab in advanced cancers. Libraries were prepared by immunoSEQ multiplex PCR; TCRdb keeps only in-frame clonotypes and omits some of them. The top ten clones hold approximately 0.58% of a sample with about 100,000 clones, approximately 90% of them seen once. Between the trimmed V and J ends, which lost 5 bases and 8 bases, there was a span of 16 bases. There are 14 residues in the CDR3. Germline loops: CDR1 LNHDA, CDR2 SQIVND (reference sequence). The study's findings and limits: The authors did not determine the antigen specificity of the expanded peripheral T cells. Partial responders dosed at 0.1-3.0 mg/kg displayed clonal expansion ranking among the lowest.

The rearrangement joins TRBV19 to TRBJ1-5; D might be TRBD1 (6 bases). Specimen: CD4+ or CD8+ T cells sorted from blood, collected in a trial of the OX40 agonist ivuxolimab. This clonotype was sampled from an adult with an advanced solid tumor such as melanoma, head and neck, liver or kidney cancer. This chain's CDR3 is CASSPVDRSEPQHF. CDR3 coding DNA: TGTGCCAGTAGTCCCGTCGACAGGTCGGAGCCCCAGCATTTT.